Included here is one TCR beta chain sequence, with context. Data came from immunoSEQ multiplex PCR; TCRdb stores just in-frame clones and leaves some out. This table has about 110,000 clones, just over 75% appearing once. This sample was included in a study of blood T cell repertoires in COVID-19. At the level of the study: The United States, Italy and Spain provided the acute and convalescent COVID-19 samples. From T cells, B-cell-depleted T cells, or PBMCs came the material, which was cDNA or gDNA.

Germline V gives CDR1 LNHDA, CDR2 SQIVND (reference sequence). This CDR3 contains 16 residues. With V trimmed by 8 bases and J by 2 bases, 14 bases remained unmatched. V gene TRBV19 combines with J gene TRBJ2-7; 8 bases agree with TRBD1. The material sequenced was peripheral blood. The source of this sequence is an elderly woman with acute or convalescent COVID-19. CDR3 DNA sequence: TGTGCCAGTGCTATGTTTTGGACAGGGAGAACCTACGAGCAGTACTTC. Translating it yields CASAMFWTGRTYEQYF.